The rows below give T cell receptor beta chains drawn from one sample of a study of T cell repertoires in cytomegalovirus infection. TCRdb re-analysed the reads in MiXCR, keeping a single row per CDR3 protein. The data show roughly 90,000 distinct CDR3 sequences, with roughly a quarter seen just once and approximately 49% held by the top ten. No antigens are known for them. Here the sequenced sample was CD8+ T cells from cultured PBMCs, taken from culture after CMV antigen stimulation. Every receptor here comes from a human donor in good health (CMV status not recorded). Some clones in this sample may be carry-over from other donors' samples. The CDR3 runs from the conserved cysteine through the conserved F or W. A D gene is named only where the DNA matches it firmly. Clone size is stated in some rows and not others, as once, few, many or a class when expanded.

J gene: TRBJ2-7; D gene: .; V gene: TRBV7-2; clone size: many; CDR3 protein: CASSLGGVTEGEQYF; CDR3 DNA: TGTGCCAGCAGCTTAGGGGGCGTAACCGAAGGCGAGCAGTACTTC
J gene: TRBJ1-5; D gene: .; V gene: TRBV19; clone size: .; CDR3 protein: CASRLSRASGFTQPQHF; CDR3 DNA: TGTGCCAGTAGGCTCAGTAGGGCGTCCGGTTTTACTCAGCCCCAGCATTTT
J gene: TRBJ1-1; D gene: .; V gene: TRBV5-6; clone size: few; CDR3 protein: CASSFEEGSLPEAFF; CDR3 DNA: TGTGCCAGCAGCTTCGAGGAGGGGTCCCTCCCTGAAGCTTTCTTT
J gene: TRBJ2-5; D gene: .; V gene: TRBV4-3; clone size: few; CDR3 protein: CASSQDWGSGETQYF; CDR3 DNA: TGCGCCAGCAGCCAAGATTGGGGGAGTGGAGAGACCCAGTACTTC
J gene: TRBJ1-3; D gene: .; V gene: TRBV7-2; clone size: many; CDR3 protein: CASSLMRTGNTIYF; CDR3 DNA: TGTGCCAGCAGCTTAATGAGGACTGGAAACACCATATATTTT
J gene: TRBJ2-3; D gene: TRBD1; V gene: TRBV6-1; clone size: few; CDR3 protein: CASTRDRTSTDTQYF; CDR3 DNA: TGTGCCAGCACTCGGGACAGGACCTCCACAGATACGCAGTATTTT
J gene: TRBJ1-1; D gene: .; V gene: TRBV27; clone size: .; CDR3 protein: CASKEARSRSEAFF; CDR3 DNA: TGTGCCAGCAAGGAGGCTAGATCTAGGTCTGAAGCTTTCTTT
J gene: TRBJ1-5; D gene: .; V gene: TRBV27; clone size: many; CDR3 protein: CASSPQGLGNQPQHF; CDR3 DNA: TGTGCCAGCAGTCCTCAGGGATTGGGCAATCAGCCCCAGCATTTT
J gene: TRBJ2-3; D gene: .; V gene: TRBV10-2; clone size: .; CDR3 protein: CASTTLAGNTDTQYF; CDR3 DNA: TGCGCCAGCACCACGCTAGCAGGCAACACAGATACGCAGTATTTT
J gene: TRBJ1-2; D gene: .; V gene: TRBV7-8; clone size: many; CDR3 protein: CASSPLPQSSYYGYTF; CDR3 DNA: TGTGCCAGCAGCCCCCTGCCTCAGTCTAGCTATTATGGCTACACCTTC
J gene: TRBJ2-1; D gene: TRBD1; V gene: TRBV24-1; clone size: .; CDR3 protein: CATSEPGQGNNEQFF; CDR3 DNA: TGTGCCACCAGTGAGCCGGGACAGGGAAACAATGAGCAGTTCTTC
J gene: TRBJ2-7; D gene: TRBD1; V gene: TRBV27; clone size: few; CDR3 protein: CASSPTDRAYEQYF; CDR3 DNA: TGTGCCAGCAGTCCGACAGACAGGGCCTACGAGCAGTACTTC
J gene: TRBJ2-2; D gene: TRBD2; V gene: TRBV7-2; clone size: many; CDR3 protein: CASSPIPGLAGGPSGELFF; CDR3 DNA: TGTGCCAGCAGCCCGATCCCGGGACTAGCGGGAGGGCCCTCCGGGGAGCTGTTTTTT
J gene: TRBJ1-1; D gene: .; V gene: TRBV7-9; clone size: few; CDR3 protein: CASSPRFENTEAFF; CDR3 DNA: TGTGCCAGCAGCCCGCGTTTTGAGAACACTGAAGCTTTCTTT
J gene: TRBJ2-7; D gene: TRBD2; V gene: TRBV27; clone size: many; CDR3 protein: CASSGSERGMNEQYF; CDR3 DNA: TGTGCCAGCAGTGGATCGGAGCGGGGGATGAACGAGCAGTACTTC
J gene: TRBJ1-1; D gene: TRBD1; V gene: TRBV2; clone size: .; CDR3 protein: CASIGQGTLAEAFF; CDR3 DNA: TGTGCCAGCATAGGACAGGGAACACTCGCTGAAGCTTTCTTT
J gene: TRBJ1-1; D gene: .; V gene: TRBV2; clone size: many; CDR3 protein: CASSEGPMNTEAFF; CDR3 DNA: TGTGCCAGCAGTGAAGGCCCCATGAACACTGAAGCTTTCTTT
J gene: TRBJ1-1; D gene: TRBD1; V gene: TRBV20-1; clone size: few; CDR3 protein: CSAREGQLDTEAFF; CDR3 DNA: TGCAGTGCTAGAGAGGGACAGCTTGACACTGAAGCTTTCTTT
J gene: TRBJ2-3; D gene: TRBD2; V gene: TRBV7-2; clone size: many; CDR3 protein: CASSGYGLAGRASTDTQYF; CDR3 DNA: TGTGCCAGCAGCGGCTATGGACTAGCGGGGCGAGCTAGCACAGATACGCAGTATTTT
J gene: TRBJ2-1; D gene: .; V gene: TRBV3-1; clone size: .; CDR3 protein: CASSQEGAGNNEQFF; CDR3 DNA: TGTGCCAGCAGCCAAGAAGGCGCAGGGAACAATGAGCAGTTCTTC
J gene: TRBJ2-1; D gene: .; V gene: TRBV11-2; clone size: .; CDR3 protein: CATNAGRRDGEQFF; CDR3 DNA: TGTGCCACCAATGCGGGGCGCCGGGACGGAGAGCAGTTCTTC
J gene: TRBJ2-7; D gene: TRBD1; V gene: TRBV6-2/TRBV6-3; clone size: many; CDR3 protein: CASSYGTGTYEQYF; CDR3 DNA: TGTGCCAGCAGTTACGGGACAGGGACCTACGAGCAGTACTTC
J gene: TRBJ1-2; D gene: .; V gene: TRBV20-1; clone size: .; CDR3 protein: CSAPRPRVDYGYTF; CDR3 DNA: TGCAGTGCTCCCCGGCCCCGAGTGGACTATGGCTACACCTTC
J gene: TRBJ2-5; D gene: .; V gene: TRBV28; clone size: .; CDR3 protein: CASSSYGGGGHPRQETQYF; CDR3 DNA: TGTGCCAGCAGCTCATATGGGGGGGGGGGACACCCTCGCCAAGAGACCCAGTACTTC
J gene: TRBJ1-5; D gene: TRBD1; V gene: TRBV12-3/TRBV12-4; clone size: few; CDR3 protein: CASSASGQGRNQPQHF; CDR3 DNA: TGTGCCAGCAGCGCTTCTGGACAGGGGAGGAATCAGCCCCAGCATTTT
J gene: TRBJ1-2; D gene: .; V gene: TRBV6-2/TRBV6-3; clone size: .; CDR3 protein: CASSLAPVGGSEGYTF; CDR3 DNA: TGTGCCAGCAGTCTTGCTCCAGTGGGCGGCTCCGAGGGCTACACCTTC
J gene: TRBJ1-2; D gene: .; V gene: TRBV12-3/TRBV12-4; clone size: few; CDR3 protein: CASSRGFYGYTF; CDR3 DNA: TGTGCCAGCAGTCGGGGATTTTATGGCTACACCTTC
J gene: TRBJ2-1; D gene: .; V gene: TRBV6-1; clone size: many; CDR3 protein: CASSELDTDNEQFF; CDR3 DNA: TGTGCCAGCAGTGAACTTGACACCGACAATGAGCAGTTCTTC
J gene: TRBJ2-7; D gene: TRBD2; V gene: TRBV6-2/TRBV6-3; clone size: once; CDR3 protein: CASSYQIGGLAGSYEQYF; CDR3 DNA: TGTGCCAGCAGTTACCAGATAGGAGGACTAGCGGGATCCTACGAGCAGTACTTC
J gene: TRBJ2-7; D gene: TRBD1; V gene: TRBV7-8; clone size: many; CDR3 protein: CASRPGTGPGEQYF; CDR3 DNA: TGTGCCAGCAGACCCGGGACAGGGCCTGGCGAGCAGTACTTC
J gene: TRBJ2-1; D gene: .; V gene: TRBV7-9; clone size: medium-sized; CDR3 protein: CASTDTEGLGYNEQFF; CDR3 DNA: TGTGCCAGCACCGATACTGAGGGCTTAGGGTACAATGAGCAGTTCTTC
J gene: TRBJ2-6; D gene: TRBD1; V gene: TRBV7-8; clone size: few; CDR3 protein: CASSLIEGGTGVSGANVLTF; CDR3 DNA: TGTGCCAGCAGCCTCATTGAGGGGGGGACAGGGGTATCGGGGGCCAACGTCCTGACTTTC
J gene: TRBJ1-2; D gene: .; V gene: TRBV2; clone size: once; CDR3 protein: CASSLSSGDGYTF; CDR3 DNA: TGTGCCAGCAGCCTATCATCGGGGGATGGCTACACCTTC
J gene: TRBJ1-1; D gene: .; V gene: TRBV11-2; clone size: .; CDR3 protein: CASTQSRFGAEAFF; CDR3 DNA: TGTGCCAGCACCCAATCGAGGTTCGGCGCTGAAGCTTTCTTT
J gene: TRBJ2-7; D gene: TRBD1; V gene: TRBV7-9; clone size: few; CDR3 protein: CASSLTGFEQYF; CDR3 DNA: TGTGCCAGCAGCTTGACAGGGTTCGAGCAGTACTTC
J gene: TRBJ1-2; D gene: .; V gene: TRBV9; clone size: few; CDR3 protein: CASSGRDGYTF; CDR3 DNA: TGTGCCAGCAGTGGCAGGGACGGCTACACCTTC
J gene: TRBJ1-1; D gene: .; V gene: TRBV6-2/TRBV6-3; clone size: .; CDR3 protein: CASSYGVTEAFF; CDR3 DNA: TGTGCCAGCAGTTACGGGGTCACTGAAGCTTTCTTT
J gene: TRBJ2-7; D gene: .; V gene: TRBV7-6; clone size: few; CDR3 protein: CASSLGAGSHEQYF; CDR3 DNA: TGTGCCAGCAGCTTAGGGGCGGGATCCCACGAGCAGTACTTC
J gene: TRBJ1-1; D gene: .; V gene: TRBV7-2; clone size: many; CDR3 protein: CASTRWDGLNTEAFF; CDR3 DNA: TGTGCCAGCACCCGGTGGGACGGCTTGAACACTGAAGCTTTCTTT
J gene: TRBJ2-1; D gene: .; V gene: TRBV25-1; clone size: .; CDR3 protein: CASMASDEQFF; CDR3 DNA: TGTGCCAGCATGGCTAGTGATGAGCAGTTCTTC
J gene: TRBJ2-7; D gene: .; V gene: TRBV2; clone size: few; CDR3 protein: CASTGTSSYEQYF; CDR3 DNA: TGTGCCAGCACCGGGACATCTTCCTACGAGCAGTACTTC
J gene: TRBJ1-6; D gene: TRBD1; V gene: TRBV27; clone size: few; CDR3 protein: CASRGTGGKSPLHF; CDR3 DNA: TGTGCCAGCAGGGGGACAGGGGGCAAATCACCCCTCCACTTT